Listed below are T cell receptor beta chains from one sample, sequenced in a study of blood T cell repertoires in COVID-19. Here immunoSEQ multiplex PCR was the method, and the copy in TCRdb shows in-frame clones only, minus some. The sample lists over 85,000 clones; 65% to 90% were seen once. The sample was peripheral blood. These receptors came from an elderly woman with acute or convalescent COVID-19. The CDR3 runs from the conserved cysteine through the conserved F or W. D genes are given only for firm matches. Not all rows give a size; the values are once, few, many and, for expanded clones, a class.

J	size	V	D	CDR3	DNA
TRBJ1-4	few	TRBV29-1	.	CSVEIALGGANEKLFF	TGCAGCGTTGAAATTGCTCTGGGGGGAGCTAATGAAAAACTGTTTTTT
TRBJ2-3	.	TRBV9	TRBD1	CASSTWDRPSTDTQYF	TGTGCCAGCAGCACCTGGGACAGGCCTAGCACAGATACGCAGTATTTT
TRBJ2-5	.	TRBV9	TRBD2	CASTTSGGTTGETQYF	TGTGCCAGCACCACTAGCGGGGGGACTACAGGGGAGACCCAGTACTTC
TRBJ2-2	.	TRBV5-1	TRBD1	CASSRQGGDTGELFF	TGCGCCAGCAGCCGACAGGGTGGCGACACCGGGGAGCTGTTTTTT
TRBJ2-5	.	TRBV25-1	TRBD2	CASSEYGSGGAEETQYF	TGTGCCAGCAGTGAATATGGTAGCGGGGGGGCCGAAGAGACCCAGTACTTC
TRBJ1-2	.	TRBV5-4	.	CASSPGGTGLDYGYTF	TGTGCCAGCAGCCCGGGGGGTACAGGGTTAGACTATGGCTACACCTTC
TRBJ1-6	.	TRBV10-3	.	CAISKGSQGKNSPLHF	TGTGCCATTAGCAAGGGCTCCCAGGGGAAAAATTCACCCCTCCACTTT
TRBJ2-2	.	TRBV18	.	CASSPGAYGELFF	TGTGCCAGCTCACCAGGAGCGTACGGGGAGCTGTTTTTT
TRBJ2-5	.	TRBV29-1	TRBD2	CSVSPRLAGETQYF	TGCAGCGTTTCCCCTAGACTAGCGGGGGAGACCCAGTACTTC
TRBJ1-4	.	TRBV7-9	TRBD1	CASSRRGYGEKLFF	TGTGCCAGCAGCCGCAGGGGGTATGGGGAAAAACTGTTTTTT
TRBJ2-1	.	TRBV6-2/TRBV6-3	TRBD1	CASSYPSPGTGAREQFF	TGTGCCAGCAGTTACCCCTCTCCCGGGACAGGGGCTCGCGAGCAGTTCTTC
TRBJ1-6	.	TRBV3-1/TRBV3-2	.	CASSPSGQYNSPLHF	TGTGCCAGCAGTCCCTCTGGTCAGTATAATTCACCCCTCCACTTT
TRBJ1-4	.	TRBV7-9	.	CASSLGRGEKLFF	TGTGCCAGCAGCTTAGGACGGGGGGAAAAACTGTTTTTT
TRBJ1-3	.	TRBV5-1	.	CASSLARGNTIYF	TGCGCCAGCAGCTTGGCCCGGGGAAACACCATATATTTT
TRBJ2-3	.	TRBV6-4	.	CASSPQGIDTQYF	TGTGCCAGCAGCCCACAGGGCATCGATACGCAGTATTTT
TRBJ1-4	.	TRBV5-1	TRBD1	CASSIDQGATNEKLFF	TGCGCCAGCAGCATCGACCAGGGGGCCACTAATGAAAAACTGTTTTTT
TRBJ2-6	once	TRBV27	TRBD1	CASSPDRVVLSGANVLTF	TGTGCCAGCAGTCCAGACAGGGTGGTGTTGTCTGGGGCCAACGTCCTGACTTTC
TRBJ2-2	.	TRBV9	TRBD2	CASSVGLAGGPGTGELFF	TGTGCCAGCAGCGTAGGACTAGCGGGGGGGCCGGGCACCGGGGAGCTGTTTTTT
TRBJ2-3	.	TRBV6-5	.	CASSPTDVTQYF	TGTGCCAGCAGTCCGACAGACGTTACGCAGTATTTT
TRBJ1-1	.	TRBV30	.	CAWSVQGARGAFF	TGTGCCTGGAGTGTACAGGGCGCCAGGGGAGCTTTCTTT
TRBJ2-3	.	TRBV27	.	CASSSYRVLTDTQYF	TGTGCCAGCAGTTCCTACAGAGTTCTCACAGATACGCAGTATTTT
TRBJ2-7	.	TRBV3-1/TRBV3-2	TRBD1	CASSRSGGGYEQYF	TGTGCCAGCAGCCGTTCAGGGGGCGGCTACGAGCAGTACTTC
TRBJ2-5	.	TRBV6-5	.	CASARYREGTQYF	TGTGCCAGCGCTCGGTACAGGGAGGGGACCCAGTACTTC
TRBJ1-2	.	TRBV7-9	TRBD1	CASSPTGIDGYTF	TGTGCCAGCAGCCCGACAGGGATTGATGGCTACACCTTC
TRBJ2-2	.	TRBV3-1/TRBV3-2	TRBD1	CASSQDWGQGTGELFF	TGTGCCAGCAGCCAAGATTGGGGACAGGGGACCGGGGAGCTGTTTTTT
TRBJ1-1	.	TRBV28	.	CASSLLGQLNTEAFF	TGTGCCAGCAGTTTATTGGGACAACTAAACACTGAAGCTTTCTTT
TRBJ2-1	.	TRBV24-1	.	CATLGGAGPNNEQFF	TGTGCCACCTTGGGGGGGGCAGGCCCTAACAATGAGCAGTTCTTC
TRBJ2-1	.	TRBV10-1	.	CASSTGFDYNEQFF	TGCGCCAGCAGTACAGGTTTTGATTACAATGAGCAGTTCTTC
TRBJ2-2	.	TRBV18	.	CASSPYRAANTGELFF	TGTGCCAGCTCACCATACAGGGCTGCGAACACCGGGGAGCTGTTTTTT
TRBJ1-4	.	TRBV5-1	.	CASSLGTGNEKLFF	TGCGCCAGCAGCTTGGGGACTGGGAATGAAAAACTGTTTTTT
TRBJ1-2	once	TRBV29-1	.	CSDSTAPNYGYTF	TGCAGTGATTCGACAGCTCCTAACTATGGCTACACCTTC
TRBJ2-5	.	TRBV5-1	.	CASSFGGQETQYF	TGCGCCAGCAGCTTCGGGGGCCAAGAGACCCAGTACTTC
TRBJ1-6	.	TRBV5-1	.	CASSYRDLMSSYNSPLHF	TGCGCCAGCAGCTACCGGGACTTAATGAGCTCCTATAATTCACCCCTCCACTTT
TRBJ2-7	.	TRBV5-4	.	CASSLGASAGYEQYF	TGTGCCAGCAGCTTGGGAGCTAGCGCGGGCTACGAGCAGTACTTC
TRBJ1-1	once	TRBV28	.	CASSPGTRTGTEAFF	TGTGCCAGCAGTCCGGGGACAAGGACGGGGACTGAAGCTTTCTTT
TRBJ2-7	.	TRBV14	TRBD2	CASSRMGVAGGREQYF	TGTGCCAGCAGCCGGATGGGTGTAGCGGGGGGGCGCGAGCAGTACTTC
TRBJ1-1	.	TRBV7-8	TRBD1	CASSLEGQGLITEAFF	TGTGCCAGCAGCTTAGAGGGACAGGGGTTAATTACTGAAGCTTTCTTT
TRBJ2-5	.	TRBV11-3	TRBD2	CASSLWTSGQETQYF	TGTGCCAGCAGCCTTTGGACTAGCGGACAAGAGACCCAGTACTTC
TRBJ1-1	.	TRBV10-3	.	CAIGRGSGTEAFF	TGTGCCATCGGGCGGGGGTCGGGCACTGAAGCTTTCTTT
TRBJ2-5	.	TRBV2	.	CASKNSTSSETQYF	TGTGCCAGCAAAAACTCTACTAGTTCAGAGACCCAGTACTTC